This T cell receptor (beta chain) appears in the sequencing data of a study of OX40 agonist ivuxolimab in advanced cancers. V was pared by 0 bases and J by 5 bases, with 17 bases between. The CDR3 totals 17 residues. CDR1 SGHDT and CDR2 YYEEEE come from the germline V gene. Profiled with immunoSEQ multiplex PCR; TCRdb holds only in-frame clones, not every one. Altogether around 69,000 clones are present, 65% to 90% being singletons, with the ten largest covering around 1.7%. This specimen was CD4+ or CD8+ T cells sorted from blood, taken in a trial of the OX40 agonist ivuxolimab. The clonotype comes from an adult with an advanced solid tumor such as melanoma, head and neck, liver or kidney cancer. The rearrangement joins TRBV5-6 to TRBJ2-2; no definite D call. The CDR3 sequence is CASSLGPTGLRTGELFF. The CDR3 bases are TGTGCCAGCAGCTTGGGGCCCACGGGTCTCCGGACCGGGGAGCTGTTTTTT.